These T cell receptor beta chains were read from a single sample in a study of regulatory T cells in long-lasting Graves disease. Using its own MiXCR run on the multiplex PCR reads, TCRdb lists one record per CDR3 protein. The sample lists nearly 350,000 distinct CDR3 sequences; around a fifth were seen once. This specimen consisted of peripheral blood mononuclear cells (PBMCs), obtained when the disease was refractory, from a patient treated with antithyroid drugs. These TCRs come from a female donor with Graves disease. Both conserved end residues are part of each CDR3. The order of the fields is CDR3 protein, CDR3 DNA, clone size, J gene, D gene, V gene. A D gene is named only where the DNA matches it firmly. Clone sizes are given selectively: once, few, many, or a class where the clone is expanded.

cdr3_aa: CASSILGAVEQYF
cdr3_nt: TGTGCCAGTAGTATCCTTGGAGCGGTCGAGCAGTACTTC
clone_size: -
j_call: TRBJ2-7
d_call: -
v_call: TRBV19

cdr3_aa: CAWSSGGNQAFF
cdr3_nt: TGTGCCTGGAGTTCCGGGGGGAATCAGGCTTTCTTT
clone_size: few
j_call: TRBJ1-1
d_call: -
v_call: TRBV30

cdr3_aa: CAWSVEQSRISPLHF
cdr3_nt: TGTGCCTGGAGTGTAGAACAGTCCAGGATTTCACCCCTCCACTTT
clone_size: -
j_call: TRBJ1-6
d_call: -
v_call: TRBV30

cdr3_aa: CASSLDHREADEQYF
cdr3_nt: TGTGCCAGCAGCTTAGACCACAGGGAAGCGGACGAGCAGTACTTC
clone_size: many
j_call: TRBJ2-7
d_call: -
v_call: TRBV11-2

cdr3_aa: CASSLLSGGNQPQHF
cdr3_nt: TGTGCCAGCAGCCTTTTATCAGGGGGTAATCAGCCCCAGCATTTT
clone_size: many
j_call: TRBJ1-5
d_call: TRBD1
v_call: TRBV28

cdr3_aa: CSAPRQGPMNTEAFF
cdr3_nt: TGCAGTGCTCCCCGGCAGGGGCCCATGAACACTGAAGCTTTCTTT
clone_size: few
j_call: TRBJ1-1
d_call: -
v_call: TRBV20-1

cdr3_aa: CASSTGTILTNEKLFF
cdr3_nt: TGTGCCAGTAGTACCGGGACTATCTTAACTAATGAAAAACTGTTTTTT
clone_size: -
j_call: TRBJ1-4
d_call: -
v_call: TRBV19

cdr3_aa: CASTIVRRDRGQNGYTF
cdr3_nt: TGTGCCAGTACCATAGTCCGCCGGGACAGGGGGCAGAATGGCTACACCTTC
clone_size: -
j_call: TRBJ1-2
d_call: TRBD1
v_call: TRBV19

cdr3_aa: CASSQTGGGESEKLFF
cdr3_nt: TGTGCCAGCAGTCAAACGGGGGGCGGAGAGAGTGAAAAACTGTTTTTT
clone_size: few
j_call: TRBJ1-4
d_call: -
v_call: TRBV2

cdr3_aa: CASSQELLLRGTDTQYF
cdr3_nt: TGTGCCAGCAGCCAAGAGCTGTTGTTAAGGGGCACAGATACGCAGTATTTT
clone_size: -
j_call: TRBJ2-3
d_call: -
v_call: TRBV3-1

cdr3_aa: CASSKGQGWTEAFF
cdr3_nt: TGTGCCAGCAGTAAGGGACAGGGGTGGACTGAAGCTTTCTTT
clone_size: few
j_call: TRBJ1-1
d_call: TRBD1
v_call: TRBV12-3/TRBV12-4

cdr3_aa: CASSLGQGSVIWYGYTF
cdr3_nt: TGCGCCAGCAGCTTGGGACAGGGATCGGTTATTTGGTATGGCTACACCTTC
clone_size: many
j_call: TRBJ1-2
d_call: TRBD1
v_call: TRBV5-1

cdr3_aa: CASRGQTHSNQPQHF
cdr3_nt: TGTGCCAGCAGAGGACAGACCCATAGCAATCAGCCCCAGCATTTT
clone_size: many
j_call: TRBJ1-5
d_call: -
v_call: TRBV7-2

cdr3_aa: CASSSRDTINSPLHF
cdr3_nt: TGCGCCAGCAGCTCGAGGGACACCATAAATTCACCCCTCCACTTT
clone_size: many
j_call: TRBJ1-6
d_call: -
v_call: TRBV5-1

cdr3_aa: CASRDDGYTGELFF
cdr3_nt: TGTGCCAGCAGAGACGACGGGTACACCGGGGAGCTGTTTTTT
clone_size: few
j_call: TRBJ2-2
d_call: -
v_call: TRBV6-1

cdr3_aa: CASRRTASEHVYEQYF
cdr3_nt: TGCGCCAGCCGCCGGACTGCCTCGGAGCACGTCTACGAGCAGTACTTC
clone_size: few
j_call: TRBJ2-7
d_call: -
v_call: TRBV5-1

cdr3_aa: CSAGDSPSYEQYF
cdr3_nt: TGCAGTGCGGGGGACAGTCCCTCCTACGAGCAGTACTTC
clone_size: many
j_call: TRBJ2-7
d_call: TRBD1
v_call: TRBV20-1

cdr3_aa: CASSQGRATNEKLFF
cdr3_nt: TGCGCCAGCAGCCAAGGGCGGGCAACTAATGAAAAACTGTTTTTT
clone_size: -
j_call: TRBJ1-4
d_call: -
v_call: TRBV4-1

cdr3_aa: CASSQAPRTLYEQYF
cdr3_nt: TGCGCCAGCAGCCAAGCCCCACGGACTCTCTACGAGCAGTACTTC
clone_size: -
j_call: TRBJ2-7
d_call: -
v_call: TRBV4-1

cdr3_aa: CASTDGIQPLSNQPQHF
cdr3_nt: TGTGCCAGCACCGACGGGATACAGCCACTGAGCAATCAGCCCCAGCATTTT
clone_size: many
j_call: TRBJ1-5
d_call: -
v_call: TRBV11-3

cdr3_aa: CASSPPGTGIYGYTF
cdr3_nt: TGTGCCAGCAGCCCCCCCGGGACAGGGATCTATGGCTACACCTTC
clone_size: few
j_call: TRBJ1-2
d_call: TRBD1
v_call: TRBV7-9

cdr3_aa: CASSSSGSGRGETQYF
cdr3_nt: -
clone_size: -
j_call: TRBJ2-5
d_call: -
v_call: TRBV6-5

cdr3_aa: CASSGPGQGAGYTF
cdr3_nt: TGTGCCAGCAGTGGGCCGGGACAGGGGGCTGGCTACACCTTC
clone_size: -
j_call: TRBJ1-2
d_call: TRBD1
v_call: TRBV6-2/TRBV6-3

cdr3_aa: CSARVGTPEQYF
cdr3_nt: TGCAGTGCTAGAGTCGGGACCCCCGAGCAGTACTTC
clone_size: many
j_call: TRBJ2-7
d_call: -
v_call: TRBV20-1

cdr3_aa: CASGQGISYEQYF
cdr3_nt: TGTGCTAGTGGCCAGGGGATCTCCTACGAGCAGTACTTC
clone_size: many
j_call: TRBJ2-7
d_call: -
v_call: TRBV12-5

cdr3_aa: CASTQGATAIRTQYF
cdr3_nt: TGTGCCAGCACCCAGGGGGCGACAGCCATCCGGACCCAGTACTTC
clone_size: many
j_call: TRBJ2-5
d_call: TRBD1
v_call: TRBV2

cdr3_aa: CSARDVQAGGEKLFF
cdr3_nt: TGCAGTGCTAGAGATGTCCAGGCTGGAGGTGAAAAACTGTTTTTT
clone_size: many
j_call: TRBJ1-4
d_call: -
v_call: TRBV20-1

cdr3_aa: CSASRFSGTVRNEQFF
cdr3_nt: TGCAGTGCTAGTCGTTTTTCCGGGACAGTCCGCAATGAGCAGTTCTTC
clone_size: few
j_call: TRBJ2-1
d_call: TRBD1
v_call: TRBV20-1

cdr3_aa: CASRTGTQRGNQPQHF
cdr3_nt: TGTGCCAGCAGAACCGGGACTCAAAGGGGCAATCAGCCCCAGCATTTT
clone_size: many
j_call: TRBJ1-5
d_call: -
v_call: TRBV12-3/TRBV12-4

cdr3_aa: CASRLQGEGGETQYF
cdr3_nt: TGTGCCAGCAGATTACAGGGGGAAGGGGGAGAGACCCAGTACTTC
clone_size: many
j_call: TRBJ2-5
d_call: TRBD1
v_call: TRBV28

cdr3_aa: CASSTTGGVNQPQHF
cdr3_nt: TGTGCCAGCAGCACGACCGGGGGGGTTAATCAGCCCCAGCATTTT
clone_size: many
j_call: TRBJ1-5
d_call: -
v_call: TRBV7-2

cdr3_aa: CASSRFSYNSPLHF
cdr3_nt: TGTGCCAGCAGCCGTTTCTCCTATAATTCACCCCTCCACTTT
clone_size: -
j_call: TRBJ1-6
d_call: -
v_call: TRBV6-1

cdr3_aa: CASSEGGLNSPLHF
cdr3_nt: TGCGCCAGCAGTGAGGGGGGGCTTAATTCACCCCTCCACTTT
clone_size: few
j_call: TRBJ1-6
d_call: -
v_call: TRBV10-2

cdr3_aa: CASATEGADTEAFF
cdr3_nt: TGTGCCAGCGCTACTGAGGGCGCGGACACTGAAGCTTTCTTT
clone_size: many
j_call: TRBJ1-1
d_call: -
v_call: TRBV11-3

cdr3_aa: CASSLLSGLRSGNTIYF
cdr3_nt: TGTGCCAGCAGTCTCCTTTCGGGACTTCGCTCTGGAAACACCATATATTTT
clone_size: -
j_call: TRBJ1-3
d_call: -
v_call: TRBV28

cdr3_aa: CASIPRTGWNQPQHF
cdr3_nt: TGTGCCAGCATTCCCAGGACAGGCTGGAATCAGCCCCAGCATTTT
clone_size: -
j_call: TRBJ1-5
d_call: TRBD1
v_call: TRBV6-1

cdr3_aa: CASSDGYFRDTETQYF
cdr3_nt: TGTGCCAGCAGTGACGGTTATTTCCGGGACACAGAGACCCAGTACTTC
clone_size: -
j_call: TRBJ2-5
d_call: -
v_call: TRBV25-1

cdr3_aa: CAWSADRGPYEQYF
cdr3_nt: TGTGCCTGGAGTGCGGACAGGGGACCTTACGAGCAGTACTTC
clone_size: many
j_call: TRBJ2-7
d_call: TRBD1
v_call: TRBV30

cdr3_aa: CASSPGLAVSSYEQYF
cdr3_nt: TGCGCCAGCAGCCCGGGACTAGCGGTTAGCTCCTACGAGCAGTACTTC
clone_size: many
j_call: TRBJ2-7
d_call: TRBD2
v_call: TRBV5-1

cdr3_aa: CASSIANSPDTQYF
cdr3_nt: TGTGCCAGTAGTATAGCTAACAGTCCAGATACGCAGTATTTT
clone_size: few
j_call: TRBJ2-3
d_call: -
v_call: TRBV19

cdr3_aa: CASSQGQGHMNTEAFF
cdr3_nt: TGTGCCAGCAGCCAGGGACAGGGACACATGAACACTGAAGCTTTCTTT
clone_size: few
j_call: TRBJ1-1
d_call: TRBD1
v_call: TRBV3-1

cdr3_aa: CASSLQGFNSPLHF
cdr3_nt: TGCGCCAGCAGCTTACAGGGGTTTAATTCACCCCTCCACTTT
clone_size: -
j_call: TRBJ1-6
d_call: TRBD1
v_call: TRBV5-1

cdr3_aa: CASSKGAAYEQYF
cdr3_nt: TGTGCCAGCAGCAAGGGTGCCGCCTACGAGCAGTACTTC
clone_size: many
j_call: TRBJ2-7
d_call: -
v_call: TRBV12-3/TRBV12-4